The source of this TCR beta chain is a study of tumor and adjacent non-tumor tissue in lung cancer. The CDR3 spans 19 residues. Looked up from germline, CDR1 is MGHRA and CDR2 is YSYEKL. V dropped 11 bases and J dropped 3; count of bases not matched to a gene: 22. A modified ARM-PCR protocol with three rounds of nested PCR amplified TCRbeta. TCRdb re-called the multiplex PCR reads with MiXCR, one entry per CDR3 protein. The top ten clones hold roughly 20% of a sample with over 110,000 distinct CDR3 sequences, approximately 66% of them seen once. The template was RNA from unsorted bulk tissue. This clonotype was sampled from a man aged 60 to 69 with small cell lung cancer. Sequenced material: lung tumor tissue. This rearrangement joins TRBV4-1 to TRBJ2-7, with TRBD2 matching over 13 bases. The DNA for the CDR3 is TGCGCCGCCAGCCCAAAGGGACTAGCGGGATTGAGGAGCTTCTACGAGCAGTACTTC. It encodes CAASPKGLAGLRSFYEQYF.